This T cell receptor beta chain was sequenced during a study of tumour-infiltrating T cells in Burkitt lymphoma. The wider study: Survival, overall and progression-free, tracked with productive clonality.

TCRdb's table, derived via immunoSEQ multiplex PCR, lists solely in-frame clones and lacks some. The sample holds around 14,000 clones, 60% to 80% seen once. This CDR3 contains 16 residues. This clone appeared a single time. V and J are TRBV21-1 and TRBJ2-7; the D call of TRBD1 is as the table states it, not checked on the DNA. TRBV21-1 is recorded as a pseudogene. The TCR was taken from a human donor with diffuse large B-cell lymphoma. Sequencing was performed on tumor tissue. The CDR3 DNA reads as TGTGCCAGCAGCAACTCCGGGACAGCCTTCGCTCGGGAGCAGTACGTC. Its protein product is CASSNSGTAFAREQYV.